This is a list of T cell receptor beta chains from one sample in a study of OX40 agonist ivuxolimab in advanced cancers. Sequencing used immunoSEQ multiplex PCR; TCRdb keeps in-frame clones, though not all of them. The data show roughly 80,000 clones, roughly 85% seen once. The starting material was CD4+ or CD8+ T cells sorted from blood, obtained in a trial of the OX40 agonist ivuxolimab. The receptors shown here come from an adult with an advanced solid tumor such as melanoma, head and neck, liver or kidney cancer. Each CDR3 is given with its conserved first and last residue. A D gene is named only where the DNA matches it firmly. Clone sizes are given selectively: once, few, many, or a class where the clone is expanded.

d_gene	v_gene	j_gene	abundance	CDR3nt	CDR3aa
NA	TRBV6-5	TRBJ1-1	NA	TGTGCCAGCAGCCGGGGACGGATGAACACTGAAGCTTTCTTT	CASSRGRMNTEAFF
NA	TRBV2	TRBJ1-6	NA	TGTGCCAGCAGGAGGGAAAGGGGGGATTCACCCCTCCACTTT	CASRRERGDSPLHF
TRBD2	TRBV7-9	TRBJ2-5	NA	TGTGCCAGCAGCTTATCGAGGGCTAGCGGGGGGCGACTCCAAGAGACCCAGTACTTC	CASSLSRASGGRLQETQYF
NA	TRBV6-5	TRBJ1-1	NA	TGTGCCAGCAGCCAAAGCTATTGGACTGAAGCTTTCTTT	CASSQSYWTEAFF
NA	TRBV7-3	TRBJ1-1	few	TGTGCCAGCAGCTTAAGGGAGGGGTCCACTGAAGCTTTCTTT	CASSLREGSTEAFF
NA	TRBV7-2	TRBJ1-2	NA	TGTGCCAGCAGCTTAGAAGCTCGGGGAAGAACATATGGCTACACCTTC	CASSLEARGRTYGYTF
NA	TRBV4-3	TRBJ1-2	NA	TGCGCCAGCAGCAGAGGGGGGGGCGAAGATGGCTACACCTTC	CASSRGGGEDGYTF
TRBD1	TRBV4-3	TRBJ2-7	NA	TGCGCCAGCAGCTGGGGACAGGGAAACGAGCAGTACTTC	CASSWGQGNEQYF
TRBD1	TRBV5-1	TRBJ2-7	NA	TGCGCCAGCAGATGGACGGGACAGGGCGACGAGCAGTACTTC	CASRWTGQGDEQYF
TRBD1	TRBV9	TRBJ1-4	NA	TGTGCCAGCAGCACCCGGGACAGGAATAATGAAAAACTGTTTTTT	CASSTRDRNNEKLFF
NA	TRBV4-3	TRBJ2-7	NA	TGCGCCAGCAGCCAAGATTTACGGAGTTACGAGCAGTACTTC	CASSQDLRSYEQYF
TRBD2	TRBV7-6	TRBJ2-1	NA	TGTGCCAGCAGCTTAACTAGCGGGGTACATGAGCAGTTCTTC	CASSLTSGVHEQFF
TRBD1	TRBV6-6	TRBJ1-4	NA	TGTGCCAGCAACGACAGGGTTGACGAAAAACTGTTTTTT	CASNDRVDEKLFF
TRBD2	TRBV4-3	TRBJ2-7	NA	TGCGCCAGCAGCCAAGATTCCCGACACGGGGGGAGCGAGCAGTACTTC	CASSQDSRHGGSEQYF
TRBD1	TRBV5-6	TRBJ2-7	few	TGTGCCAGCAGCCACAGGGGGACAGGGGGTCTCGAGCAGTACTTC	CASSHRGTGGLEQYF
TRBD1	TRBV25-1	TRBJ2-7	NA	TGTGCCAGCAGTCTACAGACAGGGCTCTCCTACGAGCAGTACTTC	CASSLQTGLSYEQYF
TRBD1	TRBV14	TRBJ1-6	NA	TGTGCCAGCAGCCAAACGGGACAGGGGGCGTTGTGGAATTCACCCCTCCACTTT	CASSQTGQGALWNSPLHF
NA	TRBV19	TRBJ2-6	NA	TGTGCCAGTAGTATAGATATAGGAGGGGCCGGGGCCAACGTCCTGACTTTC	CASSIDIGGAGANVLTF
NA	TRBV9	TRBJ1-1	few	TGTGCCAGCAGCGTAGTGCCGGGCACTGAAGCTTTCTTT	CASSVVPGTEAFF
TRBD2	TRBV29-1	TRBJ2-3	NA	TGCAGCGTTGAAACGTCGCGGGGGGGCCCCACAGATACGCAGTATTTT	CSVETSRGGPTDTQYF
NA	TRBV2	TRBJ2-1	NA	TGTGCCAGCAGGCCCAGCCCCCGGGGGTACAATGAGCAGTTCTTC	CASRPSPRGYNEQFF
TRBD2	TRBV5-1	TRBJ2-3	NA	TGCGCCAGCAGCGGCGGGGGGACCACAGATACGCAGTATTTT	CASSGGGTTDTQYF
TRBD2	TRBV7-6	TRBJ2-5	once	TGTGCCAGCAGCTTAAGCGGGGGGTACCAAGAGACCCAGTACTTC	CASSLSGGYQETQYF
NA	TRBV11-3	TRBJ2-5	NA	TGTGCCAGCAGCCTGGGAGGGGGGGGCCTCTCAGAGACCCAGTACTTC	CASSLGGGGLSETQYF
NA	TRBV6-1	TRBJ1-4	NA	TGTGCCAGCAGTGAAGCGGGGGGGCTTAATGAAAAACTGTTTTTT	CASSEAGGLNEKLFF
NA	TRBV27	TRBJ2-1	few	TGTGCCAGTGCGGACTATCCCCCCAATGAGCAGTTCTTC	CASADYPPNEQFF
NA	TRBV19	TRBJ1-2	NA	TGTGCCAGTAGCCTGGTCGGCTATGGCTACACCTTC	CASSLVGYGYTF
TRBD2	TRBV5-5	TRBJ2-3	NA	TGTGCCAGCAGCTTGGCTCCTAGCGGCCCAAAAGATACGCAGTATTTT	CASSLAPSGPKDTQYF
TRBD1	TRBV2	TRBJ1-4	NA	TGTGCCAGCGACCAATTTCGACAGGGAGAAAAACTGTTTTTT	CASDQFRQGEKLFF
TRBD1	TRBV5-1	TRBJ2-7	NA	TGCGCCAGCAGGGGGCCGGGACAGATTTCCTACGAGCAGTACTTC	CASRGPGQISYEQYF
TRBD2	TRBV30	TRBJ2-1	NA	TGTGCCTGGAGTGGCGGGACTAGCGCTCCCTACAATGAGCAGTTCTTC	CAWSGGTSAPYNEQFF
NA	TRBV29-1	TRBJ2-7	few	TGCAGCGTTGAAGGCCAGGCCTCCGGGCAGTACTTC	CSVEGQASGQYF
TRBD2	TRBV7-3	TRBJ2-3	NA	TGTGCCAGCAGCGACACTAGCGGGGGTGGAGATACGCAGTATTTT	CASSDTSGGGDTQYF
TRBD1	TRBV5-8	TRBJ1-6	NA	TGTGCCAGCAGCCTACGGACAGGCGGCAATTCACCCCTCCACTTT	CASSLRTGGNSPLHF
NA	TRBV18	TRBJ1-4	NA	TGTGCCAGCTCACCACCGTCGCAGGCTGATGAAAAACTGTTTTTT	CASSPPSQADEKLFF
NA	TRBV7-9	TRBJ1-1	NA	TGTGCCAGCAGCTTAGGATGGGGGGACACTGAAGCTTTCTTT	CASSLGWGDTEAFF
NA	TRBV27	TRBJ2-3	NA	TGTGCCAGCAGTTTAGGGGCGGGGGCCACAGATACGCAGTATTTT	CASSLGAGATDTQYF
NA	TRBV5-1	TRBJ2-7	NA	TGCGCCAGCAGCCGGGGGAGTTACGAGCAGTACTTC	CASSRGSYEQYF
TRBD2	TRBV7-2	TRBJ2-3	NA	TGTGCCAGCAGCTTACGACTAGCGGGGGGCCGGGGCACAGATACGCAGTATTTT	CASSLRLAGGRGTDTQYF
TRBD1	TRBV12-5	TRBJ1-5	NA	TGTGCTAGTGGTTTGGAAACCTTGGGACAGCGGAGCAATCAGCCCCAGCATTTT	CASGLETLGQRSNQPQHF
TRBD2	TRBV7-2	TRBJ2-3	NA	TGTGCCAGCAGCTTAACTAGCGGTGGCACAGATACGCAGTATTTT	CASSLTSGGTDTQYF
TRBD1	TRBV4-3	TRBJ2-3	once	TGCGCCAGCAGCCCAGGACAGGGGGGGAGCGCAGATACGCAGTATTTT	CASSPGQGGSADTQYF
TRBD1	TRBV29-1	TRBJ2-7	once	TGCAGCGTTGATGACAGGGACGAGCAGTACTTC	CSVDDRDEQYF
NA	TRBV7-9	TRBJ2-3	NA	TGTGCCAGCAGCTTGACAGCGCTAAGCACAGATACGCAGTATTTT	CASSLTALSTDTQYF
TRBD2	TRBV7-2	TRBJ2-5	NA	TGTGCCAGCAGCCGAGGACTAGCCCAAGAGACCCAGTACTTC	CASSRGLAQETQYF
NA	TRBV7-2	TRBJ2-3	once	TGTGCCAGCAGCTTAGGCCCTTGGGATACGCAGTATTTT	CASSLGPWDTQYF
TRBD1	TRBV4-3	TRBJ1-2	NA	TGCGCCAGCAGCCAAACGGGACAGGGGGATGGCTACACCTTC	CASSQTGQGDGYTF
TRBD1	TRBV18	TRBJ1-2	NA	TGTGCCAGCTCACCTGACAGGGACATTTATGGCTACACCTTC	CASSPDRDIYGYTF
TRBD1	TRBV28	TRBJ1-6	NA	TGTGCCAGCAGTTCCGCGGGACAGGATAATTCACCCCTCCACTTT	CASSSAGQDNSPLHF
TRBD2	TRBV19	TRBJ2-7	NA	TGTGCCACCGCCGATTGGCGGGGGGGCTCCTACGAGCAGTACTTC	CATADWRGGSYEQYF
NA	TRBV5-8	TRBJ1-4	NA	TGTGCCAGCAGCTTATGGGCGTGGGGGCCTTCGCGTGAAAAACTGTTTTTT	CASSLWAWGPSREKLFF
NA	TRBV6-5	TRBJ2-7	once	TGTGCCAGCACCCAGACAGGTCGCAAAAATGGGCCGTACTTC	CASTQTGRKNGPYF
NA	TRBV5-1	TRBJ1-4	NA	TGCGCCAGCAGCTCAGGGAGGACAACTAATGAAAAACTGTTTTTT	CASSSGRTTNEKLFF
NA	TRBV7-2	TRBJ1-1	few	TGTGCCAGCAGCTGGAGGGACGTACTGGCTTTCTTT	CASSWRDVLAFF
NA	TRBV5-6	TRBJ2-7	NA	TGTGCCAGCAGCTCAACCGGGACGGTACCCTACGAGCAGTACTTC	CASSSTGTVPYEQYF
NA	TRBV29-1	TRBJ2-2	NA	TGCAGCGTTGAATTTGGAACATGGGGGACCGGGGAGCTGTTTTTT	CSVEFGTWGTGELFF
NA	TRBV4-3	TRBJ2-3	NA	TGCGCCAGCAGCCAAGATGGCCGGCAGGCTGTCACAGATACGCAGTATTTT	CASSQDGRQAVTDTQYF
NA	TRBV6-1	TRBJ2-7	NA	TGTGCCAGCAGTGAAGCGGACACCCTCCCCACCTACGAGCAGTACTTC	CASSEADTLPTYEQYF
NA	TRBV4-1	TRBJ2-6	few	TGCGCCAGCAGCCGTAACATAGGGGGAATGAGCGTCCTGACTTTC	CASSRNIGGMSVLTF